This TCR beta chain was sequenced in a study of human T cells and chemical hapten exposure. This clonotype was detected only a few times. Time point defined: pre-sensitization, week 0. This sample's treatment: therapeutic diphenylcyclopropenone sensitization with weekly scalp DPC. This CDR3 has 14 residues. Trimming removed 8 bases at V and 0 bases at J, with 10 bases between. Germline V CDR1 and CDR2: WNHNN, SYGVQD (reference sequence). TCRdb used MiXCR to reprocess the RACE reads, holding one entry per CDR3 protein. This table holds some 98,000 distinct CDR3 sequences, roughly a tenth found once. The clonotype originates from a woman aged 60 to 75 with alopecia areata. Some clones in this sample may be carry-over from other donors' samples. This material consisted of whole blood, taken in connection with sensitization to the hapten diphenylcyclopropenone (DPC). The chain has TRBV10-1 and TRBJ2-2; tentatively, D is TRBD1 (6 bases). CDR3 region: CASRTASNTGELFF. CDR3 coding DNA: TGCGCCAGCCGGACAGCATCGAACACCGGGGAGCTGTTTTTT.